This T cell receptor (beta chain) was documented in a study of blood T cell repertoires in COVID-19. About the research overall: Sites in the United States, Italy and Spain provided acute and convalescent COVID-19 samples.

Sequencing used immunoSEQ multiplex PCR; TCRdb keeps in-frame clones, though not all of them. The sample has about 180,000 clones, approximately 82% seen once; the top ten hold about a sixth. Allocation to cohorts depended on clinical history reported by the participants. Recovered status applied to Cohort 3 donors who had two consecutive negative PCRs. It also applied to those with clearance or with symptom resolution. The CDR3 spans 16 residues. CDR1 MNHEY and CDR2 SMNVEV come from the germline V gene (reference sequence). The trim removed 6 bases at V and 4 bases at J, leaving 11 bases unmatched. The sample taken for sequencing was PBMCs or T cells enriched from blood (not recorded which). The chain links TRBV27 to TRBJ1-4; 7 bases are shared with TRBD1. The TCR sequence derives from a man in his 60s who had recovered from COVID-19. CDR3 region: CASSPTGTGGNEKLFF. DNA for the CDR3: TGTGCCAGCAGCCCGACAGGGACCGGGGGTAATGAAAAACTGTTTTTT.